This entry lists 27 T cell receptor beta chains sequenced from one sample in a study of graft-versus-host responses after intestinal transplantation. This table comes from immunoSEQ multiplex PCR, and its TCRdb copy is limited to in-frame clones, with some not included. The table lists approximately 90,000 clones, about 92% of them singletons. These TCRs' antigens remain unknown. This sample comprised unstimulated CD8+ T cells sorted from spleen or lymph node cells, obtained before intestinal transplant. These TCRs come from a human donor who received an intestinal transplant.

This chain joins TRBV29-1 and TRBJ1-1; D gene uncertain. The germline V and J ends were trimmed by 1 base and 9 bases, with 12 bases remaining between them. This CDR3 comprises 12 residues. The germline V gene encodes CDR1 SQVTM and CDR2 ANQGSEA. Here the CDR3 reads CSVEVLNGQAFF. DNA for the CDR3: TGCAGCGTTGAAGTCCTCAATGGGCAAGCTTTCTTT.

This clone was seen a handful of times. V usage is TRBV4-3 and J usage is TRBJ1-4, with unresolved D. Trimming removed 4 bases at V and 7 bases at J, with 10 bases between. CDR1 and CDR2 (germline): LGHNA, YSLEER. This CDR3 contains 13 residues. The CDR3 reads CASSPAGGEKLFF. DNA for the CDR3: TGCGCCAGCAGCCCGGCGGGTGGTGAAAAACTGTTTTTT.

J is TRBJ1-2 and V is TRBV12-5, with D maybe TRBD1 (5 bases). Trimming took off 0 bases at V and 7 bases at J, with 18 bases between the two ends. CDR1 and CDR2 from the germline V gene are LGHNT and FRNRAP. The CDR3 extends over 16 amino acids. The CDR3 here is CASGLVPGQLESGYTF. The CDR3 DNA reads as TGTGCTAGTGGTTTGGTTCCCGGACAACTGGAGAGTGGCTACACCTTC.

The genes are TRBV4-2 and TRBJ1-1; tentative D call: TRBD1 (6 bases). V shed 5 bases and J shed 0 bases, with 16 bases lying between them. The germline V gene has CDR1 LGHNA and CDR2 YNFKEQ. The CDR3 is 16 amino acids. DNA of the CDR3: TGTGCCAGCAGCACTGGACAGATCTACATGAACACTGAAGCTTTCTTT. Its translation: CASSTGQIYMNTEAFF.

V gene TRBV9 combines with J gene TRBJ2-5; D is perhaps TRBD1 (7 bases). The CDR3 spans 15 residues. In germline, CDR1 is SGDLS, CDR2 YYNGEE. V dropped 7 bases and J dropped 3 bases, with 19 bases sitting between them. In DNA form, the CDR3 reads TGTGCCAGCGCGGAAGGCGGGACAGCTAAAGAGACCCAGTACTTC. As protein: CASAEGGTAKETQYF.

This sequence joins TRBV7-9 and TRBJ2-2, with TRBD2 matching 12 bases. Germline assignment: CDR1 SEHNR and CDR2 FQNEAQ (reference sequence). This CDR3 region has 17 residues. With V trimmed by 2 bases and J by 6 bases, 7 bases remained unmatched. The chain's CDR3 is CASSLLAGGPRAGELFF. CDR3 DNA: TGTGCCAGCAGCTTACTAGCGGGGGGGCCGAGGGCCGGGGAGCTGTTTTTT.

In its sample, this clone was seen once. The J gene is TRBJ2-3, the V gene TRBV7-6; D is possibly TRBD2 (7 bases). The germline V gene encodes CDR1 SGHVS and CDR2 FNYEAQ. This CDR3 is built from 17 residues. Trimming pared 2 bases from V and 6 bases from J, leaving 21 bases between. The CDR3 DNA follows: TGTGCCAGCAGCTTACCTCCGGAGGGGGGGATAGTTGATACGCAGTATTTT. Translated, it gives CASSLPPEGGIVDTQYF.

V usage is TRBV7-2 and J usage is TRBJ1-1, with D perhaps matching TRBD1 (5 bases). The CDR3 runs 14 residues. Germline V gene sequence: CDR1 SGHTA, CDR2 FQGNSA. V dropped 2 bases and J dropped 4 bases, with 11 bases sitting between them. The CDR3 DNA is TGTGCCAGCAGCTTATTTCAGGGTGGCACTGAAGCTTTCTTT. Its translation is CASSLFQGGTEAFF.

The chain combines TRBV29-1 with TRBJ2-3; a possible D gene is TRBD2 (5 bases). Trimming left V 4 bases short and J 3 bases short, with 26 bases between. This CDR3 contains 18 residues. In germline, CDR1 is SQVTM, CDR2 ANQGSEA. The CDR3, as DNA: TGCAGCGTTGTCTCTGGTACGGGCCCCCTGGGAGCAACAGATACGCAGTATTTT. Translation: CSVVSGTGPLGATDTQYF.

The rearrangement links TRBV11-2 to TRBJ2-2; TRBD1 aligns across 9 bases. The germline gives CDR1 SGHAT, CDR2 FQNNGV. There are 15 residues in the CDR3. Unmatched junction bases numbered 3, after V lost 1 base and J lost 6 bases. The CDR3: CASSLGRTGAGELFF. The CDR3 coding sequence is TGTGCCAGCAGCTTAGGGCGGACAGGGGCCGGGGAGCTGTTTTTT.

The V call is TRBV29-1, the J call TRBJ2-7, with D perhaps matching TRBD2 (5 bases). The CDR3 totals 17 residues. Deletions cut 6 bases from V and 4 bases from J, with 28 bases between. Germline values: CDR1 SQVTM, CDR2 ANQGSEA. CDR3 sequence (DNA): TGCAGCGTCATAGGTGCCAGCTCGGAGGATATAGTATACGAGCAGTACTTC. Protein: CSVIGASSEDIVYEQYF.

This clone was picked up one time. CDR3 residues: CASSYNIGTGELFF. The CDR3 bases are TGTGCCAGCAGTTATAATATCGGCACCGGGGAGCTGTTTTTT. This chain connects TRBV27 to TRBJ2-2; D is unresolved. Germline V gives CDR1 MNHEY, CDR2 SMNVEV (reference sequence). This CDR3 region has 14 residues. Trimming took off 4 bases at V and 4 bases at J, with 10 bases between the two ends.

This clone was observed once. This chain joins TRBV27 and TRBJ1-5; TRBD1 agrees at 8 bases. From germline, CDR1 is MNHEY and CDR2 SMNVEV (reference sequence). V trimming: 6 bases; J trimming: 7 bases; junction bases outside the gene matches: 5. The CDR3 has 13 residues. CDR3 region: CASSRTGNQPQHF. CDR3 nucleotide sequence: TGTGCCAGCAGCCGGACAGGGAACCAGCCCCAGCATTTT.

This sequence joins TRBV4-1 and TRBJ1-1; no clear D gene. Germline CDR1 is MGHRA and CDR2 is YSYEKL. The V end lost 2 bases, the J end lost 3 bases, and 13 bases lay between the germline ends. The CDR3 has 15 residues. The DNA for the CDR3 is TGCGCCAGCAGCCAACCCTCGGAGGGAGACACTGAAGCTTTCTTT. It yields the protein CASSQPSEGDTEAFF.

J is TRBJ2-7 and V is TRBV4-1; 9 positions agree with TRBD2. CDR1 and CDR2 (germline): MGHRA, YSYEKL. This CDR3 has 16 amino acids. V dropped 2 bases and J dropped 4; count of bases not matched to a gene: 9. Here the CDR3 reads CASSQNLAGSAYEQYF. The CDR3 nucleotides are TGCGCCAGCAGCCAAAATCTAGCGGGGTCAGCTTACGAGCAGTACTTC.

The genes are TRBV19 and TRBJ1-5, with TRBD1 identical over 7 bases. This CDR3 has 14 residues. Germline lookup yields CDR1 LNHDA and CDR2 SQIVND (reference sequence). The trim removed 6 bases at V and 7 bases at J, leaving 9 bases unmatched. The CDR3, as DNA: TGTGCCAGTAGCAAGACAGGGAAGGTCCAGCCCCAGCATTTT. Protein product: CASSKTGKVQPQHF. Variable domain in full (rest from reference TRBV19 and TRBJ1-5): DGGITQSPKYLFRKEGQNVTLSCEQNLNHDAMYWYRQDPGQGLRLIYYSQIVNDFQKGDIAEGYSVSREKKESFPLTVTSAQKNPTAFYLCASSKTGKVQPQHFGDGTRLSIL.

J is TRBJ2-7 and V is TRBV4-3; 10 bases line up with TRBD1. The CDR3 contains 15 residues. Germline assignment: CDR1 LGHNA and CDR2 YSLEER. The V segment lost 1 base and the J segment 4 bases; nucleotides outside the gene matches: 4. The CDR3 nucleotides read TGCGCCAGCAGCCAAGGGCGGACAGGGGGGTACGAGCAGTACTTC. Translating gives CASSQGRTGGYEQYF.

V and J are TRBV5-1 and TRBJ1-2; no clear D gene. CDR3 length: 13 residues. The germline V gene has CDR1 SGHRS and CDR2 YFSETQ. Trimming removed 1 base from V and 7 bases from J, with 11 bases in between. The CDR3 region has the DNA TGCGCCAGCAGCTTGTCTATGGGAGGTGGCTACACCTTC. Protein sequence: CASSLSMGGGYTF.

This clone was detected once. This rearrangement joins TRBV13 to TRBJ1-1; D is unclear. Germline V CDR1 and CDR2: PRHDT, FYEKMQ (reference sequence). V dropped 5 bases and J dropped 1 base, with 11 bases sitting between them. This CDR3 region has 14 residues. In nucleotides, the CDR3 is TGTGCCAGCAGCCCCCAAAACAGGAACACTGAAGCTTTCTTT. Translated, it gives CASSPQNRNTEAFF.

In nucleotides, the CDR3 is TGTGCCAGTAGTATAGCTTCGGGGGAGGGTCCCTCCTACGAGCAGTACTTC. Protein sequence: CASSIASGEGPSYEQYF. The chain couples TRBV19 to TRBJ2-7; 7 nucleotides line up with TRBD2. The ends lost 1 base at V and 0 bases at J; junction bases unmatched: 9. CDR1 is LNHDA and CDR2 is SQIVND in the germline V gene (reference sequence). CDR3 size: 17 residues.

The V call is TRBV9, the J call TRBJ2-3; maybe TRBD2 (6 bases). Germline CDR1 is SGDLS and CDR2 is YYNGEE. The V and J ends lost 3 bases and 5 bases respectively, with 19 bases between them. This CDR3 is 16 amino acids long. The CDR3 protein is CASSEVSGLGGDTQYF. CDR3 sequence (DNA): TGTGCCAGCAGCGAGGTCTCGGGACTTGGAGGAGATACGCAGTATTTT. Using reference TRBV9 and TRBJ2-3 for the parts outside the CDR3, the full variable domain is DSGVTQTPKHLITATGQRVTLRCSPRSGDLSVYWYQQSLDQGLQFLIQYYNGEERAKGNILERFSAQQFPDLHSELNLSSLELGDSALYFCASSEVSGLGGDTQYFGPGTRLTVL.

V and J are TRBV19 and TRBJ1-6, with 9 bases lining up with TRBD1. The CDR3 spans 15 residues. Germline loops: CDR1 LNHDA, CDR2 SQIVND (reference sequence). V shed 1 base, J shed 7 bases, and the junction held 2 bases outside the gene matches. CDR3 sequence: CASSIGGQGNSPLHF. CDR3 nucleotides: TGTGCCAGTAGTATAGGGGGACAGGGAAATTCACCCCTCCACTTT.

The chain combines TRBV4-1 with TRBJ1-4, with 7 bases fitting TRBD1. The ends lost 0 bases at V and 7 bases at J; junction bases unmatched: 5. The germline V gene has CDR1 MGHRA and CDR2 YSYEKL. This CDR3 has 15 amino acids. The CDR3 region is CASSQDQGGGEKLFF. CDR3 nucleotide sequence: TGCGCCAGCAGCCAAGATCAAGGGGGCGGTGAAAAACTGTTTTTT.

The chain links TRBV4-3 to TRBJ2-1; 11 nucleotides agree with TRBD1. CDR1 is LGHNA, CDR2 YSLEER, per germline. Losses at the gene ends were 1 base for V and 4 bases for J; bases not matched to a gene: 3. The CDR3 spans 16 residues. The CDR3 here is CASSQGTGGRYNEQFF. The CDR3 DNA is TGCGCCAGCAGCCAAGGGACAGGGGGCCGATACAATGAGCAGTTCTTC.

The chain carries TRBV6-5 and TRBJ2-3; tentatively, D is TRBD2 (7 bases). CDR1 is MNHEY and CDR2 is SVGAGI in the germline V gene. The V and J ends lost 5 bases and 3 bases respectively, with 12 bases between them. The CDR3 loop spans 14 amino acids. CDR3 in amino acids: CASSSGTTTDTQYF. The CDR3 nucleotides read TGTGCCAGCAGTAGCGGGACAACGACAGATACGCAGTATTTT.

The V gene is TRBV4-3, the J gene TRBJ1-2, with a weak D call TRBD1 (5 bases). The CDR3 is 14 residues long. In germline, CDR1 is LGHNA, CDR2 YSLEER. V dropped 4 bases and J dropped 4 bases, with 13 bases sitting between them. CDR3 residues: CASSPGGTVYGYTF. The CDR3 DNA sequence: TGCGCCAGCAGCCCAGGCGGGACGGTCTATGGCTACACCTTC.

This rearrangement joins TRBV7-2 to TRBJ1-1, with unresolved D. The length of the CDR3 is 16 residues. The germline CDR1 and CDR2 sequences are SGHTA and FQGNSA. V lost 0 bases and J 5 bases, leaving 16 bases between the germline ends. Here the CDR3 DNA reads TGTGCCAGCAGCTTAGCGGGTAGTCTTTGGAGAACTGAAGCTTTCTTT. Amino acid sequence: CASSLAGSLWRTEAFF.